This TCR beta chain was sequenced in a study of T cell responses to AZD1222 COVID-19 vaccine. Study conclusions and caveats: No repertoire was sampled before or during the peak T cell response, only after it.

Method: immunoSEQ multiplex PCR; TCRdb's copy keeps in-frame clones and lacks some. This table holds about 150,000 clones, roughly nine tenths found once. Germline values: CDR1 MGHRA, CDR2 YSYEKL. The CDR3 runs 16 residues. V shed 2 bases and J shed 3 bases, with 17 bases lying between them. To note about this clone: Its antigen is undetermined.

The chain recombines TRBV4-1 with TRBJ2-7; D is perhaps TRBD1 (6 bases). The source is an adult who received the AZD1222 COVID-19 vaccine. The sample consisted of peripheral blood, taken 28 days after the second AZD1222 dose. In DNA form, the CDR3 reads TGCGCCAGCAGCCAATCCCCCGGGACAAGGGGCTACGAGCAGTACTTC. It specifies CASSQSPGTRGYEQYF.